These T cell receptor beta chains were read from a single sample in a study of cytomegalovirus exposure and HLA in healthy donors. Data came from immunoSEQ multiplex PCR; TCRdb stores just in-frame clones and leaves some out. The sample lists about 150,000 clones, nearly 90% seen once, with around 0.51% in the top ten. The source material was PBMCs. These TCRs come from a woman aged 40 to 50 in good health and CMV-seronegative. Each CDR3 is given with its conserved first and last residue. The D gene is left open where the match is weak. A row's size may be missing; if present it is once, few, many or a size class.

D gene	J gene	clone size	V gene	CDR3 DNA	CDR3 protein
TRBD2	TRBJ2-1	NA	TRBV19	TGTGCCAGTAGTTCTAGCGGAATCTACAATGAGCAGTTCTTC	CASSSSGIYNEQFF
NA	TRBJ2-4	NA	TRBV25-1	TGTGCCAGCAGTGATGTAGTCAGGAACATTCAGTACTTC	CASSDVVRNIQYF
NA	TRBJ2-3	NA	TRBV5-4	TGTGCCAGCAGCCCTGGGCAGGGGTATGCAGATACGCAGTATTTT	CASSPGQGYADTQYF
NA	TRBJ1-5	NA	TRBV27	TGTGCCAGCAGGCAACTTACAGCCGGGGGTCAGCCCCAGCATTTT	CASRQLTAGGQPQHF
TRBD1	TRBJ1-1	NA	TRBV7-9	TGTGCCAGCAGCGTCGGACAGGAGGGAGCTTTCTTT	CASSVGQEGAFF
TRBD1	TRBJ2-5	few	TRBV28	TGTGCCAGCAGGGGGACAGGGGTTGGAGAGACCCAGTACTTC	CASRGTGVGETQYF
NA	TRBJ2-1	NA	TRBV21-1	TGTGCCAGCAGCAAATCTGGGGCGGACAGGGTGGATTGCAATGAGCAGTTCTTC	CASSKSGADRVDCNEQFF
TRBD1	TRBJ1-3	NA	TRBV5-1	TGCGCCAGCAGCTTGCCAACTGGACAGGGCGGGAACACCATATATTTT	CASSLPTGQGGNTIYF
TRBD1	TRBJ1-5	NA	TRBV18	TGTGCCAGCTCACCACCGGGACAGGGGATCGGCAATCAGCCCCAGCATTTT	CASSPPGQGIGNQPQHF
NA	TRBJ1-2	NA	TRBV15	TGTGCCACCAGCAGAGATGGGCACAGCTATGGCTACACCTTC	CATSRDGHSYGYTF
TRBD1	TRBJ2-7	NA	TRBV19	TGTGCCAGTAGTCCAGGACAGGAAAGACCCTACGAGCAGTACTTC	CASSPGQERPYEQYF
TRBD2	TRBJ2-3	NA	TRBV11-3	TGTGCCAGCAGCTTAGCTCTGGGACTAGCGGGAGTGGACACAGATACGCAGTATTTT	CASSLALGLAGVDTDTQYF
TRBD2	TRBJ2-1	NA	TRBV11-2	TGTGCCAGCAGCCGGACTAGCGGGAGCAGCTATGAGCAGTTCTTC	CASSRTSGSSYEQFF
NA	TRBJ2-3	few	TRBV30	TGTGCCTGGAGCCCCGGACAGAGCACAGATACGCAGTATTTT	CAWSPGQSTDTQYF
NA	TRBJ2-2	NA	TRBV4-2	TGTGCCAGCAGCCAATACTCCGGGGAGCTGTTTTTT	CASSQYSGELFF
NA	TRBJ1-5	NA	TRBV13	TGTGCCAGCAGCTTAGGCCGGTCAGGGGGCAATCAGCCCCAGCATTTT	CASSLGRSGGNQPQHF
TRBD2	TRBJ2-1	NA	TRBV13	TGTGCCAGCAGCCACCGACTAGCGGACAATGAGCAGTTCTTC	CASSHRLADNEQFF
NA	TRBJ2-2	NA	TRBV29-1	TGCAGCGTTGCGGGGGTCACCGGGGAGCTGTTTTTT	CSVAGVTGELFF
NA	TRBJ1-1	NA	TRBV6-5	TGTGCCAGCAGTTACGCGAGGAGCTTCGGTGAAGCTTTCTTT	CASSYARSFGEAFF
NA	TRBJ2-2	NA	TRBV30	TGTGCCTGGAGGGGAGGCCGGGACACCGGGGAGCTGTTTTTT	CAWRGGRDTGELFF
NA	TRBJ1-5	NA	TRBV10-3	TGTGCCATCAGTGGACATTCGGGCAATCAGCCCCAGCATTTT	CAISGHSGNQPQHF
TRBD2	TRBJ2-7	NA	TRBV7-2	TGTGCCAGCAGCTATCTAGCGGTGAGACCCTACGAGCAGTACTTC	CASSYLAVRPYEQYF
TRBD1	TRBJ2-1	NA	TRBV10-3	TGTGCCATCAGTGGGGGGCTGGGACAGGGGACAAATGAGCAGTTCTTC	CAISGGLGQGTNEQFF
NA	TRBJ2-1	NA	TRBV28	TGTGCCAGCAGTCCCGTACAGGGAGGGATGATCTACAATGAGCAGTTCTTC	CASSPVQGGMIYNEQFF
TRBD1	TRBJ1-1	NA	TRBV7-9	TGTGCCAGCAGCTTAACAGGACAGGGAGTGGGCACTGAAGCTTTCTTT	CASSLTGQGVGTEAFF